Listed here are 26 T cell receptor beta chains from one sample, sequenced in a study of T cell changes during pregnancy in multiple sclerosis. The repertoire was sequenced with immunoSEQ multiplex PCR; TCRdb's copy has only in-frame clones and lacks some. The repertoire holds about 50,000 clones, with roughly nine tenths as singletons. The sequenced sample was CD4+ T cells from peripheral blood mononuclear cells, obtained after pregnancy. These TCRs come from a female donor with multiple sclerosis, enrolled in a pregnancy study.

This chain links TRBV6-6 with TRBJ1-5; D may be TRBD1 (6 bases). CDR1 is MNHNY, CDR2 SVGAGI, per germline (reference sequence). The CDR3 is 16 amino acids. Trimming pared 6 bases from V and 6 bases from J, leaving 21 bases between. The CDR3 loop reads CASSDQGIRDFQPQHF. Written as DNA, the CDR3 is TGTGCCAGCAGCGATCAGGGGATAAGGGATTTTCAGCCCCAGCATTTT.

Comments on this clone: Other DNA sequences in this specimen translate into the identical CDR3. The genes are TRBV19 and TRBJ1-2; no clear D gene. The CDR3 has 12 residues. Deletions cut 2 bases from V and 4 bases from J, with 5 bases between. Germline V CDR1 and CDR2: LNHDA, SQIVND (reference sequence). CDR3 in amino acids: CASSISVYGYTF. CDR3 DNA: TGTGCCAGTAGTATATCTGTCTATGGCTACACCTTC.

The V and J genes are TRBV28 and TRBJ2-7, with 7 bases lining up with TRBD1. CDR3 length: 14 residues. CDR1 MDHEN and CDR2 SYDVKM come from the germline V gene. V lost 7 bases and J lost 3; bases outside the gene matches: 9. The CDR3 is CASTLDRAGYEQYF. The CDR3 DNA follows: TGTGCCAGCACCCTCGACAGGGCAGGCTACGAGCAGTACTTC.

The chain employs TRBV5-4 and TRBJ1-1, with D possibly TRBD1 on 5 matching bases. Germline V lookup: CDR1 SGHNT, CDR2 YYREEE (reference sequence). This CDR3 contains 14 residues. The germline V and J ends were trimmed by 1 base and 5 bases, with 12 bases remaining between them. CDR3 sequence: CASSLSQGRTEAFF. The CDR3 bases are TGTGCCAGCAGCTTGTCCCAGGGTAGAACTGAAGCTTTCTTT.

The chain links TRBV11-3 to TRBJ2-1; D is undetermined. The CDR3 is 14 amino acids. Germline CDR1 is SGHNT and CDR2 is YENEEA. V lost 5 bases to trimming and J lost 1 base, with 9 bases between them. The CDR3 loop is CASSRRGSYNEQFF. The CDR3 region has the DNA TGTGCCAGCAGCAGACGCGGATCCTACAATGAGCAGTTCTTC.

J is TRBJ2-1 and V is TRBV4-1; D ambiguous. The CDR3 has 18 residues. Germline V gene lookup returns CDR1 MGHRA and CDR2 YSYEKL. Trimming took off 0 bases at V and 0 bases at J, with 15 bases between the two ends. For the CDR3, the DNA is TGCGCCAGCAGCCAAGATCATAAGAGGTTCCGCTCCTACAATGAGCAGTTCTTC. Translation gives CASSQDHKRFRSYNEQFF.

The chain employs TRBV5-4 and TRBJ2-3; D uncertain. From germline, CDR1 is SGHNT and CDR2 YYREEE (reference sequence). The CDR3 is 12 residues long. V was cut by 0 bases and J by 3 bases, with 2 bases left in between. This CDR3 is CASSLATDTQYF. The CDR3 DNA sequence: TGTGCCAGCAGCTTGGCGACAGATACGCAGTATTTT.

J is TRBJ2-1 and V is TRBV7-3; 9 bases align to TRBD1. The germline CDR1 and CDR2 sequences are SGHTA and FQGTGA. The CDR3 loop spans 15 amino acids. The J segment lost 6 bases and the V segment lost 1 base, leaving 4 bases of the junction unmatched. The CDR3 bases are TGTGCCAGCAGCTTAAAGAGGACAGGGGTCAATGAGCAGTTCTTC. This gives the protein CASSLKRTGVNEQFF.

The chain couples TRBV19 to TRBJ1-2, with D possibly matching TRBD1 (5 bases). Deletions cut 6 bases from V and 0 bases from J, with 14 bases between. Germline V gives CDR1 LNHDA, CDR2 SQIVND (reference sequence). The length of the CDR3 is 15 residues. The DNA of the CDR3 is TGTGCCAGTAGCTCAAGTCGGGGGGCTAACTATGGCTACACCTTC. Translated: CASSSSRGANYGYTF.

J is TRBJ1-1 and V is TRBV7-6, with D possibly matching TRBD1 (5 bases). The CDR3 extends over 13 amino acids. Germline values: CDR1 SGHVS, CDR2 FNYEAQ. Trimming removed 8 bases at V and 1 base at J, with 11 bases between. The CDR3 here is CASARDSNTEAFF. CDR3 nucleotides: TGTGCCAGCGCGCGGGACTCGAACACTGAAGCTTTCTTT.

The chain links TRBV27 to TRBJ2-3; 8 nucleotides agree with TRBD1. This CDR3 spans 16 amino acids. CDR1 is MNHEY, CDR2 SMNVEV, per germline (reference sequence). V trimming: 4 bases; J trimming: 1 base; junction bases outside the gene matches: 7. The CDR3 reads CASSSHGTGRTDTQYF. Here the CDR3 DNA reads TGTGCCAGCAGTTCCCACGGGACAGGTCGCACAGATACGCAGTATTTT.

The DNA for the CDR3 is TGTGCCAGCTCACCACCGGGCGTACGTGGGGCCAACGTCCTGACTTTC. It yields the protein CASSPPGVRGANVLTF. The V call is TRBV18, the J call TRBJ2-6; no reliable D call. Germline CDR1 KGHSH, CDR2 LQKENI. The V and J ends lost 0 bases and 3 bases respectively, with 9 bases between them. The CDR3 has 16 amino acids.

CDR3 residues: CASSQGGGVGYEQYF. The CDR3 bases are TGCGCCAGCAGCCAAGGGGGGGGTGTGGGCTACGAGCAGTACTTC. This chain links TRBV4-1 with TRBJ2-7, with 7 positions matching TRBD2. V dropped 1 base and J dropped 3; count of bases not matched to a gene: 6. This CDR3 comprises 15 residues. CDR1 is MGHRA, CDR2 YSYEKL, per germline.

The chain couples TRBV7-9 to TRBJ2-1, with 11 bases aligning to TRBD1. The length of the CDR3 is 18 residues. Trimming at V came to 1 base and at J to 3 bases, leaving 8 bases not matched to a gene. The germline V gene has CDR1 SEHNR and CDR2 FQNEAQ (reference sequence). The CDR3 protein is CASSLEISGTGGYNEQFF. The CDR3, as DNA: TGTGCCAGCAGCTTAGAGATTTCCGGGACAGGGGGCTACAATGAGCAGTTCTTC.

This chain joins TRBV6-1 and TRBJ2-7; D gene uncertain. V gave up 0 bases and J gave up 8 bases, with 20 bases separating them. This CDR3 comprises 16 residues. Germline lookup yields CDR1 MNHNS and CDR2 SASEGT. CDR3 amino acids: CASSEAGRGLPYQQYF. The CDR3, as DNA: TGTGCCAGCAGTGAAGCAGGCCGAGGCCTTCCGTACCAGCAGTACTTC.

The chain couples TRBV4-1 to TRBJ2-3, with 12 nucleotides matching TRBD2. CDR1 is MGHRA and CDR2 is YSYEKL in the germline V gene. The junction had 11 bases not matched to a gene; V was cut back by 0 bases and J by 1 base. The CDR3 consists of 20 residues. The CDR3 region has the DNA TGCGCCAGCAGCCAAGATCGACTAGCGGGGGAATCGCCACGCACAGATACGCAGTATTTT. Its translation: CASSQDRLAGESPRTDTQYF.

The chain couples TRBV7-9 to TRBJ2-5, with 15 bases lining up with TRBD2. The CDR3 has 16 residues. Germline CDR1 SEHNR, CDR2 FQNEAQ (reference sequence). V dropped 5 bases and J dropped 1; count of bases not matched to a gene: 2. Written as DNA, the CDR3 is TGTGCCAGCAGCGTGGGACTAGCGGGAGGCCAAGAGACCCAGTACTTC. It translates to CASSVGLAGGQETQYF.

The chain links TRBV14 to TRBJ2-7; TRBD1 might be the D (6 bases). The CDR3 contains 15 residues. Germline V CDR1 and CDR2: SGHDN, FVKESK. The germline V and J ends were trimmed by 0 bases and 4 bases, with 13 bases remaining between them. The CDR3 coding sequence is TGTGCCAGCAGCCAAGATCGGAGACAGGCATACGAGCAGTACTTC. This gives the protein CASSQDRRQAYEQYF.

This chain connects TRBV5-1 to TRBJ2-3; 8 positions agree with TRBD1. Germline trimming cut 5 bases from V and 1 base from J; bases unmatched to any gene: 6. The CDR3 is 15 residues long. CDR1 and CDR2 from the germline V gene are SGHRS and YFSETQ. The DNA of the CDR3 is TGCGCCAGCAGAGACACGGGACAGGGCACAGATACGCAGTATTTT. As protein: CASRDTGQGTDTQYF.

Remarks on this clone: Germline is not matched at one junction end, which may reflect a read error. The gene calls are TRBV7-3 and TRBJ2-2; 9 nucleotides agree with TRBD1. Looked up from germline, CDR1 is SGHTA and CDR2 is FQGTGA. This CDR3 has 15 residues. The CDR3 loop is CASSRGTGNAGELFF. DNA for the CDR3: TGTGCCAGCAGCCGCGGGACAGGGAACGCCGGGGAGCTGTTTTTT.

The chain uses TRBV7-9 and TRBJ1-5; the D gene is possibly TRBD1 (6 bases). There are 16 residues in the CDR3. Trimming took 5 bases from V and 11 from J, leaving 25 bases between them. From germline, CDR1 is SEHNR and CDR2 FQNEAQ (reference sequence). The CDR3 loop is CASSAEFTGTTGAQHF. The CDR3 DNA is TGTGCCAGCAGCGCCGAATTTACAGGGACTACCGGGGCCCAGCATTTT.

The genes are TRBV19 and TRBJ1-1; weak D call: TRBD1 (5 bases). Trimming cost V 7 bases and J 4 bases, with 13 bases left between them. The germline V gene has CDR1 LNHDA and CDR2 SQIVND (reference sequence). This CDR3 contains 13 residues. This CDR3 is CASINRLATEAFF. CDR3 bases: TGTGCCAGTATCAACAGGTTGGCCACTGAAGCTTTCTTT.

The CDR3 DNA sequence: TGCAGCGTGCGCCACACGGGCACTGAAGCTTTCTTT. Its translation is CSVRHTGTEAFF. The chain recombines TRBV29-1 with TRBJ1-1, with D uncertain. Germline V gene data show CDR1 as SQVTM and CDR2 as ANQGSEA. The length of the CDR3 is 12 residues. V shed 6 bases and J shed 4 bases, with 12 bases lying between them.

V gene TRBV7-9 combines with J gene TRBJ2-3; a possible D gene is TRBD2 (5 bases). Between the trimmed V and J ends, which lost 1 base and 1 base, there was a span of 9 bases. CDR3 size: 15 residues. CDR1 and CDR2 (germline): SEHNR, FQNEAQ (reference sequence). CDR3: CASSLVSGGTDTQYF. The DNA of the CDR3 is TGTGCCAGCAGCTTAGTGAGCGGAGGCACAGATACGCAGTATTTT.

This chain uses TRBV2 with TRBJ2-2; the match to TRBD2 covers 10 bases. This CDR3 comprises 15 residues. Germline lookup yields CDR1 SNHLY and CDR2 FYNNEI. V shed 7 bases and J 5 bases; nucleotides not matched to a gene: 7. This CDR3 reads CASTLVAGGTGELFF. The CDR3 DNA is TGTGCCAGCACTTTGGTAGCGGGAGGTACCGGGGAGCTGTTTTTT.

CDR3: CASSSDRVYGYTF. As DNA, the CDR3 is TGCGCCAGCAGCTCCGACAGGGTCTATGGCTACACCTTC. J is TRBJ1-2 and V is TRBV5-1, with TRBD1 identical over 7 bases. J lost 4 bases, V lost 3 bases, and 3 bases had no gene match. This CDR3 has 13 amino acids. Germline assignment: CDR1 SGHRS and CDR2 YFSETQ.